A selection of T cell receptor beta chains follows, all from one sample in a study of shared clonotypes between healthy human individuals. Method: immunoSEQ multiplex PCR; TCRdb's copy keeps in-frame clones and lacks some. The table records some 2.1 million clones, about 95% of them present only once. Sequencing input: naive CD8+ T cells sorted from blood. The receptors stem from a man in his late teens or twenties in good health. The CDR3 runs from the conserved cysteine through the conserved F or W. Fields, in order: V gene, CDR3 length, CDR3 protein.

TRBV4-1	15	CASSQVAGTPDTQYF
TRBV27	15	CASSLTGLSSYEQYF
TRBV7-6	14	CASSRDRSTYEQYF
TRBV5-4	12	CASSSQGNEQYF
TRBV5-4	12	CASSLPTGELFF
TRBV18	13	CASSPGRTYEQYF
TRBV9	14	CASSVAGVADEQYF
TRBV5-1	15	CASSELAGDLYEQYF
TRBV10-3	15	CAISDKDRAYYGYTF
TRBV7-9	16	CASSPPDGKGTYEQYF
TRBV10-2	13	CASSESGPYEQYF
TRBV2	15	CASSDGGGWADTQYF
TRBV11-2	18	CASSFGRGKSVGANVLTF
TRBV5-6	14	CASSLGARPYEQYF
TRBV9	14	CASSLGGRSYEQYF
TRBV4-1	16	CASSQVPGRLEDTQYF
TRBV27	14	CASSLAGLSYEQYF
TRBV7-3	15	CASSWGLGRYHEQFF
TRBV19	14	CASSRDYATGELFF
TRBV5-4	15	CASSSWTSGWDTQYF
TRBV7-2	13	CASSFGQNWPQHF
TRBV7-9	15	CASSLSQGRETEAFF
TRBV27	13	CASSRKLTDTQYF
TRBV6-5	15	CASTPAGGWTGELFF
TRBV9	17	CASSLKGAVSSYNEQFF
TRBV19	12	CASSIPGYGYTF
TRBV30	10	CAWSTDTQYF
TRBV28	14	CASSATGPNSPLHF
TRBV7-3	15	CASSSGYGLGETQYF
TRBV7-9	17	CASSLGSGGVAKDEQYF
TRBV5-4	14	CASRDRGSTSPLHF
TRBV27	13	CASSLWGDTEAFF
TRBV7-9	14	CASSLASGLNEQFF
TRBV29-1	15	CSVVFLAGVYNEQFF
TRBV4-1	16	CASSLRNGAENNEQFF
TRBV7-6	17	CASSLGRLAGSIGELFF
TRBV4-2	16	CASSHLTSGGPDTQYF
TRBV9	17	CASSGQRLAEHQETQYF
TRBV27	13	CASSYVAGETQYF
TRBV9	16	CASSVAVAFNYNEQFF
TRBV10-1	14	CASSDVWNTGELFF
TRBV9	18	CASSAPPSGGADTGELFF
TRBV7-9	14	CASSPPLGNYEQYF
TRBV28	15	CASSQPTGSSYEQYF
TRBV29-1	11	CSVPDSTEAFF
TRBV2	16	CASSEALTGVTYEQYF
TRBV4-2	13	CASSQGVNTEAFF
TRBV7-9	15	CASSNTGDTYNEQFF
TRBV4-2	15	CASSHPGLVENIQYF
TRBV7-8	16	CASSSGPGQINTEAFF
TRBV7-9	16	CASSIPREVGDTEAFF
TRBV6-5	12	CASEGANYEQYF
TRBV4-1	14	CASSRTVGGYEQYF
TRBV6-5	16	CASSYSRGDWSDTQYF
TRBV7-9	12	CATSDTHNEQFF